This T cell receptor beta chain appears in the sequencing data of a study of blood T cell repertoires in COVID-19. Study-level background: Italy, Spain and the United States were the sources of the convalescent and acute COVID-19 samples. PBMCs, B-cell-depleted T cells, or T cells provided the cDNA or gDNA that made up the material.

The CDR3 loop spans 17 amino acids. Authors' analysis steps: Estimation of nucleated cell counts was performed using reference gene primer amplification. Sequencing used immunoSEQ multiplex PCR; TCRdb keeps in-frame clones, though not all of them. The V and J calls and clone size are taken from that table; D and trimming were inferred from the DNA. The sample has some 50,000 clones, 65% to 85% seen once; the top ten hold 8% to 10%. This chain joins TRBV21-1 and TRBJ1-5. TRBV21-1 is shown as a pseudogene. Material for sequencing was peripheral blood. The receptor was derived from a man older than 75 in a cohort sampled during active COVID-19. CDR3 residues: CASSKAGKGVSNQPQHF. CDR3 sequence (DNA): TGTGCCAGCAGCAAAGCTGGAAAGGGAGTTAGCAATCAGCCCCAGCATTTT.